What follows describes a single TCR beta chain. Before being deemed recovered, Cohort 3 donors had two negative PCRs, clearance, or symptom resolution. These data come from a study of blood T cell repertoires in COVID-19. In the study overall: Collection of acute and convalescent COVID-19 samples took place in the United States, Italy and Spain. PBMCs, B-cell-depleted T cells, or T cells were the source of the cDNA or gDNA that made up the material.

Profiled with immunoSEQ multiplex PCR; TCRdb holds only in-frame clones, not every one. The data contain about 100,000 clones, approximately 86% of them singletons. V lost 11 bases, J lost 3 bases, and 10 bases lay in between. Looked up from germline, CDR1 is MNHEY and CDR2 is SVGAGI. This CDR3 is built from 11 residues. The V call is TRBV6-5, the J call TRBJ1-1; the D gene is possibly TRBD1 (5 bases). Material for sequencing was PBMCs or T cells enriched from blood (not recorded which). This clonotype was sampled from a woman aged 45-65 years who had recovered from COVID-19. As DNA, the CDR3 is TGTGCCTCTTCGGGGGACACTGAAGCTTTCTTT. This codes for CASSGDTEAFF.